A selection of T cell receptor beta chains follows, all from one sample in a study of cytomegalovirus exposure and HLA in healthy donors. Only in-frame clones appear in the TCRdb table, and some are missing; sequencing was by immunoSEQ multiplex PCR. This table holds over 110,000 clones, 70% to 85% found once. Sample: PBMCs. The receptors originated from a woman aged 60-75 years in good health and CMV-seropositive. The CDR3 runs from the conserved cysteine through the conserved F or W. D genes are given only for firm matches. Clone sizes are given selectively: once, few, many, or a class where the clone is expanded.

j_call,cdr3_length,d_call,v_call,clone_size,cdr3_nt,cdr3_aa
TRBJ2-7,15,TRBD1,TRBV6-5,NA,TGTGCCAGCAGTTATCGCCCACAGGGGGTATACGAGCAGTACTTC,CASSYRPQGVYEQYF
TRBJ2-3,13,TRBD2,TRBV19,NA,TGTGCCAGTACCTCTCCGGGAGGCAGGACGCAGTATTTT,CASTSPGGRTQYF
TRBJ2-7,15,TRBD1,TRBV5-1,once,TGCGCCAGCAGCTTGGTCCCGGGACAGGAGTACGAGCAGTACTTC,CASSLVPGQEYEQYF
TRBJ2-5,13,NA,TRBV15,NA,TGTGCCACCGGAGGGACGGGGAAAGAGACCCAGTACTTC,CATGGTGKETQYF
TRBJ1-1,13,NA,TRBV10-3,few,TGTGCCATCATGGGGCAGGGGTCCACTGAAGCTTTCTTT,CAIMGQGSTEAFF
TRBJ2-1,15,NA,TRBV19,NA,TGTGCCAGTGCCCGTGGCGAGGACTACAACAATGAGCAGTTCTTC,CASARGEDYNNEQFF
TRBJ1-4,15,TRBD1,TRBV30,few,TGTGCCTGGAGTCCACTCGACAGGGAAGGTGAAAAACTGTTTTTT,CAWSPLDREGEKLFF
TRBJ2-7,14,NA,TRBV6-4,NA,TGTGCCAGCAGCTCCCGGGACTTCCGTTTGAGGCAGTACTTC,CASSSRDFRLRQYF
TRBJ2-2,15,NA,TRBV5-6,NA,TGTGCCAGCAGCTTGGATCTATCAGGCACCGGGGAGCTGTTTTTT,CASSLDLSGTGELFF
TRBJ1-3,13,NA,TRBV28,NA,TGTGCCAGCAGTTACCCGGTCGGAAACACCATATATTTT,CASSYPVGNTIYF
TRBJ2-3,17,TRBD2,TRBV28,NA,TGTGCCAGCAGTTTCCCCTTCAGACTAGCCGGCACAGATACGCAGTATTTT,CASSFPFRLAGTDTQYF
TRBJ2-5,12,NA,TRBV28,NA,TGTGCCAGCCGATACCGAGCGGAGACCCAGTACTTC,CASRYRAETQYF
TRBJ2-1,15,TRBD2,TRBV7-2,NA,TGTGCCAGCAGCCCTCGACTAGCGTCTTACAATGAGCAGTTCTTC,CASSPRLASYNEQFF
TRBJ2-5,15,TRBD1,TRBV11-3,NA,TGTGCCAGCAGCTTTTCCGGGACAGGGGAAGAGACCCAGTACTTC,CASSFSGTGEETQYF
TRBJ2-5,12,NA,TRBV6-1,NA,TGTGCCAGCAGCCGTGCGTATGAGACCCAGTACTTC,CASSRAYETQYF
TRBJ2-1,14,TRBD2,TRBV6-4,NA,TGTGCCAGCAGCCTAGCGGGAGAGTGGGGTGAGCAGTTCTTC,CASSLAGEWGEQFF
TRBJ1-2,15,TRBD1,TRBV7-9,NA,TGTGCCAGCAGAGAGGGACAGGCCTCTAACTATGGCTACACCTTC,CASREGQASNYGYTF
TRBJ2-7,11,NA,TRBV7-9,once,TGTGCCAGCAGCTCCCCTTACGAGCAGTACTTC,CASSSPYEQYF
TRBJ2-7,14,NA,TRBV27,NA,TGTGCCAGCAGTTTCTCGGGGTACTCCTACGAGCAGTACTTC,CASSFSGYSYEQYF
TRBJ1-3,14,NA,TRBV9,NA,TGTGCCAGCAGCGTAGTGGGATCTAGCGACACCATATATTTT,CASSVVGSSDTIYF
TRBJ2-7,13,NA,TRBV19,few,TGTGCCAGTAGTGGAAGAACAGGGTACGAGCAGTACTTC,CASSGRTGYEQYF
TRBJ1-1,15,NA,TRBV9,few,TGTGCCAGCAGCCCCTCGGGGGGGCGCGGCACTGAAGCTTTCTTT,CASSPSGGRGTEAFF
TRBJ2-3,18,TRBD2,TRBV2,NA,TGTGCCAGCAAGGGGAATAGCGGGAGAGGATGGGTCACAGATACGCAGTATTTT,CASKGNSGRGWVTDTQYF
TRBJ2-7,15,TRBD2,TRBV28,NA,TGTGCCAGCAGTTTAGAGGGAGGGCCACGTGGCGAGCAGTACTTC,CASSLEGGPRGEQYF
TRBJ2-3,15,NA,TRBV5-1,NA,TGCGCCAGCAGCTTGGGTGTACGTTCCAGGGATACGCAGTATTTT,CASSLGVRSRDTQYF
TRBJ2-7,13,NA,TRBV6-6,NA,TGTGCCAGCAGTCTCTCAGGATCCTACGAGCAGTACTTC,CASSLSGSYEQYF
TRBJ1-4,13,NA,TRBV2,few,TGTGCCAGCGAGGACTTAACGGGCGAAAAACTGTTTTTT,CASEDLTGEKLFF
TRBJ1-2,11,NA,TRBV10-3,NA,TGTGCCATCAGGTCAGGGGATGGCTACACCTTC,CAIRSGDGYTF
TRBJ2-1,15,NA,TRBV6-5,NA,TGTGCCAGCAGCCGCACGGACATCTCCTACAATGAGCAGTTCTTC,CASSRTDISYNEQFF
TRBJ2-1,13,NA,TRBV29-1,NA,TGCAGCGTTGCATTAGCCTCCTACAATGAGCAGTTCTTC,CSVALASYNEQFF
TRBJ2-7,15,TRBD2,TRBV28,NA,TGTGCCAGCAGTCCCTCGGGACTAGCCACCTACGAGCAGTACTTC,CASSPSGLATYEQYF
TRBJ1-3,16,NA,TRBV11-2,NA,TGTGCCAGCAGCTCCCCACAGGGTAGAACTGGAAACACCATATATTTT,CASSSPQGRTGNTIYF
TRBJ2-7,14,TRBD1,TRBV15,NA,TGTGCCACCAAAAAGGGGACAGGGACCTACGAGCAGTACTTC,CATKKGTGTYEQYF
TRBJ2-3,17,TRBD2,TRBV5-1,once,TGCGCCAGCAGCTTGACGGCTAGCGGGAGCATCACAGATACGCAGTATTTT,CASSLTASGSITDTQYF
TRBJ1-5,18,NA,TRBV18,NA,TGTGCCAGCTCACGCCTCGGCGGTGGGGGCGCAGCGAATCAGCCCCAGCATTTT,CASSRLGGGGAANQPQHF
TRBJ1-2,15,NA,TRBV5-1,NA,TGCGCCAGCAGTCCCGGGGATGGGAAGGTCTATGGCTACACCTTC,CASSPGDGKVYGYTF
TRBJ2-5,13,TRBD1,TRBV27,NA,TGTGCCACGGGGACAGGGATACGGGAGACCCAGTACTTC,CATGTGIRETQYF
TRBJ2-7,15,NA,TRBV5-6,NA,TGTGCCAGCAGCCCGCTTAGCCGAGAGACCTACGAGCAGTACTTC,CASSPLSRETYEQYF
TRBJ2-1,17,TRBD2,TRBV2,NA,TGTGCCAGCAGTGAAGCCATAGCGGGAGGGTTCTACAATGAGCAGTTCTTC,CASSEAIAGGFYNEQFF
TRBJ2-3,14,TRBD1,TRBV11-3,NA,TGTGCCAGCAGCCCCCGGACAGGTACAGATACGCAGTATTTT,CASSPRTGTDTQYF
TRBJ1-1,16,TRBD1,TRBV29-1,once,TGCAGCGTTTTTGGGACAGCCATATCATTGAGCACTGAAGCTTTCTTT,CSVFGTAISLSTEAFF
TRBJ1-4,15,TRBD1,TRBV7-9,NA,TGTGCCAGCAGCTACCGCGGACAGGGCCATGAAAAACTGTTTTTT,CASSYRGQGHEKLFF
TRBJ1-2,14,TRBD1,TRBV5-1,NA,TGCGCCAGCAGCTTGGCCGGGACAGGGGGAGGCTACACCTTC,CASSLAGTGGGYTF
TRBJ1-2,13,NA,TRBV10-3,once,TGTGCCATCAGCGAGACAGTTAACTATGGCTACACCTTC,CAISETVNYGYTF
TRBJ1-1,18,TRBD1,TRBV7-2,NA,TGTGCCAGCAGCTTCCGGACAGGGGGCGCGTCGAAGAACACTGAAGCTTTCTTT,CASSFRTGGASKNTEAFF
TRBJ2-5,13,NA,TRBV7-3,NA,TGTGCCAGCAGCTTAGAGCGGTGGGAGACCCAGTACTTC,CASSLERWETQYF
TRBJ1-1,14,NA,TRBV5-1,NA,TGCGCCAGCAGCCCACCGGTGGCGGGCACTGAAGCTTTCTTT,CASSPPVAGTEAFF
TRBJ2-3,15,NA,TRBV5-4,NA,TGTGCCAGCAGCTGGGGACTCGCCAGCACAGATACGCAGTATTTT,CASSWGLASTDTQYF
TRBJ1-2,14,TRBD1,TRBV9,NA,TGTGCCAGCAGCGTAGATACAGGGGGATATGGCTACACCTTC,CASSVDTGGYGYTF
TRBJ1-1,15,TRBD1,TRBV7-2,NA,TGTGCCAGCAGCTTACAGGGGGGAATGAACACTGAAGCTTTCTTT,CASSLQGGMNTEAFF
TRBJ1-5,12,NA,TRBV19,NA,TGTGCCAGTAGTATACGGGGTCAGCCCCAGCATTTT,CASSIRGQPQHF